Listed below are T cell receptor beta chains from one sample, sequenced in a study of T cell repertoires in cytomegalovirus infection. No cognate antigen is known for these TCRs. TCRdb reprocessed the reads with MiXCR, giving one entry per CDR3 protein. The data show some 800,000 distinct CDR3 sequences, approximately 32% seen once. Sequencing was performed on cultured CD8+ T cells from PBMCs, taken from culture after CMV antigen stimulation. The receptors originated from a human donor in good health (CMV status not recorded). Some clones in this sample may be carry-over from other donors' samples. Both conserved end residues are part of each CDR3. D genes are given only for firm matches. Some rows have no size entry. The others give once, few or many, or a class for an expanded clone.

d_call j_call clone_size v_call cdr3_nt cdr3_aa
NA TRBJ2-3 NA TRBV19 TGTGCCAGTAGTATCTACAGGGAGTACTACACAGATACGCAGTATTTT CASSIYREYYTDTQYF
NA TRBJ2-1 NA TRBV29-1 TGCAGCGTTGAAGGGGCTAGGTACAATGAGCAGTTCTTC CSVEGARYNEQFF
NA TRBJ1-2 NA TRBV13 TGTGCCAGCAGCTTAGAACGGGGGCGCGGGAATGGCTACACCTTC CASSLERGRGNGYTF
NA TRBJ1-1 NA TRBV27 TGTGCCAGCAGCCGGGGGGTTGGCACTGAAGCTTTCTTT CASSRGVGTEAFF
TRBD1 TRBJ2-3 few TRBV7-9 TGTGCCAGCAGCCCGACAGGGTCGGGTACGCAGTATTTT CASSPTGSGTQYF
TRBD1 TRBJ1-6 NA TRBV7-9 TGTGCCAGCAGCTTACCAGGGGGTTCACCCCTCCACTTT CASSLPGGSPLHF
TRBD1 TRBJ1-1 NA TRBV7-2 TGTGCCAGCAGCACGCCGGGACAGGGAAGCACTGAAGCTTTCTTT CASSTPGQGSTEAFF
NA TRBJ2-1 NA TRBV12-5 TGTGCTAGTGGTTTCTCCACAGGACCCTACAATGAGCAGTTCTTC CASGFSTGPYNEQFF
TRBD1 TRBJ2-7 NA TRBV2 TGTGCCAGCCTAACGAGGGGGCAGCAGTACTTC CASLTRGQQYF
NA TRBJ2-1 many TRBV7-2 TGTGCCAGCAGCTACATGGGCCGTTACAATGAGCAGTTCTTC CASSYMGRYNEQFF
NA TRBJ1-2 NA TRBV27 TGTGCCAGCAGTTTCCCGGGTTCTTCAGGCTACACCTTC CASSFPGSSGYTF
TRBD2 TRBJ2-1 NA TRBV11-2 TGTGCCAGCAGCTTAGTTGGGACTAGAAGGGACGATGAGCAGTTCTTC CASSLVGTRRDDEQFF
NA TRBJ2-2 NA TRBV10-3 TGTGCCATCAGATTAGCCTCCGGGGAGCTGTTTTTT CAIRLASGELFF
TRBD1 TRBJ1-4 few TRBV12-3/TRBV12-4 TGTGCCAGCACCTTAGGGGGACAGGGGAATGAAAAACTGTTTTTT CASTLGGQGNEKLFF
TRBD2 TRBJ2-3 NA TRBV4-3 TGCGCCAGCAGCCAAGATCGGCGGGGGTCGGATACGCAGTATTTT CASSQDRRGSDTQYF
NA TRBJ1-1 NA TRBV4-1 TGTGCCAGCAGCCAAGATCCTCGGGGGCCGAACACTGAAGCTTTCTTT CASSQDPRGPNTEAFF
NA TRBJ2-2 NA TRBV7-3 TGTACCAGCAGCTTAACGGCCTCCGGAGGAACCGGGGAGCTGTTTTTT CTSSLTASGGTGELFF
TRBD1 TRBJ2-6 NA TRBV10-3 TGTGCCATCAGGGACAGGGATTCTCTACTGGCTGGGGCCAACGTCCAGACTTTC CAIRDRDSLLAGANVQTF
NA TRBJ2-5 few TRBV4-1 TGTGCCAGCAGTCTACCTCTAGACCGAGAGACCCAGTACTTC CASSLPLDRETQYF
TRBD1 TRBJ1-5 many TRBV6-1 TGTGCCAGCAGTGAAGCTCACAGGGGAAGCAATCAGCCCCAGCATTTT CASSEAHRGSNQPQHF
NA TRBJ2-5 NA TRBV7-9 TGTGCCAGCAGCCCGGACAAGTTCCCTAAAGAGACCCAGTACTTC CASSPDKFPKETQYF
NA TRBJ1-5 many TRBV20-1 TGCAGTGCTAAGAAAACATTAAGGCTTGCCTACAATCAGCCCCAGCATTTT CSAKKTLRLAYNQPQHF
NA TRBJ2-4 NA TRBV27 TGTGCCAGCCGGGACACAAGAGCCAAAAACATTCAGTACTTC CASRDTRAKNIQYF
NA TRBJ2-1 many TRBV11-3 TGTGCCAGCAGCTCCGGACAGAGCTCCTACAATGAGCAGTTCTTC CASSSGQSSYNEQFF
NA TRBJ1-2 NA TRBV6-2/TRBV6-3 TGTGCCAGCAGTTACGGTTTTAGTGGCCACACCTTC CASSYGFSGHTF
NA TRBJ2-7 few TRBV10-2 TGCGCCACCCTCTCTAACTCCTACGAGCAGTACTTC CATLSNSYEQYF
NA TRBJ1-1 NA TRBV7-6 TGTGCCAGCAGCTTAGTGGGGTGGGGGCCAGCGAACACTGAAGCTTTCTTT CASSLVGWGPANTEAFF
NA TRBJ1-2 few TRBV7-9 TGTGCCAGCAGCGAACCCTTGGAGGGGGAGACTAACTATGGCTACACCTTC CASSEPLEGETNYGYTF
TRBD1 TRBJ1-1 many TRBV7-9 TGTGCCAGCAGACCACAGGGGGTAACTGAAGCTTTCTTT CASRPQGVTEAFF
TRBD1 TRBJ2-1 few TRBV11-3 TGTGCCAGCAGCCCTAGGGAACAGGGGAGCAATGAGCAGTTCTTC CASSPREQGSNEQFF
NA TRBJ1-6 NA TRBV28 TGTGCCAGCAGTCCCGGGACATCTTATTCACCCCTCCACTTT CASSPGTSYSPLHF
TRBD1 TRBJ2-7 NA TRBV6-2/TRBV6-3 TGTGCCAGCAGTTACTCGGGACAGGGGGCCTTCGAGCAGTACTTC CASSYSGQGAFEQYF
TRBD1 TRBJ2-7 NA TRBV12-3/TRBV12-4 TGTGCCAGCAGTTTATCCACAGGGGTCTACGAGCAGTACTTC CASSLSTGVYEQYF
NA TRBJ2-5 NA TRBV25-1 TGTGCCAGCAGACGACTAGGCGGGGAGACCCAGTACTTC CASRRLGGETQYF
NA TRBJ2-5 NA TRBV27 TGTGCCAGCAGTTTATCTTTCCAGGGTGGAGAGACCCAGTACTTC CASSLSFQGGETQYF
NA TRBJ1-6 NA TRBV2 TGTGCCAGCAGCGACCCTTGGGGGAATTCACCCCTCCACTTT CASSDPWGNSPLHF
NA TRBJ2-5 NA TRBV5-5 TGTGCCAGCAGCATTAGGGGGGTGGAGACCCAGTACTTC CASSIRGVETQYF
NA TRBJ2-1 NA TRBV5-5 TGTGCCAGCAGCTTGTTAGAGTACTCCTACAATGAGCAGTTCTTC CASSLLEYSYNEQFF
NA TRBJ2-5 NA TRBV27 TGTGTCAGCAGTTACGGACGCCATATACAAGAGACCCAGTACTTC CVSSYGRHIQETQYF
TRBD1 TRBJ2-2 NA TRBV29-1 TGCAGCGTTGAAGATCCCGGACAGGGGGCGACCGGGGAGCTGTTTTTT CSVEDPGQGATGELFF
NA TRBJ2-7 NA TRBV13 TGTGCCAGCAGGAGCCTGGGTCGCCCATCCGAGCAGTACTTC CASRSLGRPSEQYF
TRBD1 TRBJ2-2 NA TRBV19 TGTGCCAGTAGTATTCTGGACAGGGGTTTCACCGGGGAGCTGTTTTTT CASSILDRGFTGELFF
NA TRBJ1-6 NA TRBV7-2 TGTGCCAGCAGCCTCAGGGGCCTTCAGTCACCCCTCCACTTT CASSLRGLQSPLHF
NA TRBJ2-1 many TRBV7-2 TGTGCCAGCAGCTTAGCAGGGGCGAACTACAATGAGCAGTTCTTC CASSLAGANYNEQFF
NA TRBJ2-2 few TRBV6-2/TRBV6-3 TGTGCCAGCAGTCCGGACAAATACACCGGGGAGCTGTTTTTT CASSPDKYTGELFF
NA TRBJ2-3 many TRBV7-9 TGTGCCAGCAGCTCTTCAGGGACTTTCACAGATACGCAGTATTTT CASSSSGTFTDTQYF
TRBD2 TRBJ2-4 few TRBV6-1 TGTGCCAGCAGTGAGATCCGACTAGCGGGGGGGATAGACATTCAGTACTTC CASSEIRLAGGIDIQYF
TRBD2 TRBJ2-7 many TRBV7-9 TGTGCCAGCAGCTTTCCAAGAAAGGGAGGGGAGCAGTACTTC CASSFPRKGGEQYF
NA TRBJ2-5 NA TRBV20-1 TGCAGTGCTAGATGGGAGACCCAGTACTTC CSARWETQYF
NA TRBJ1-2 NA TRBV7-9 TGTACCAGCAGCTTGGGGGCGCGATATGGCTACACCTTC CTSSLGARYGYTF
NA TRBJ1-6 NA TRBV3-1 TGTGCCAGCAGCCAAGAAAAGGATAATAATTCACCCCTCCACTTT CASSQEKDNNSPLHF